This T cell receptor beta chain derives from a study of blood T cells in healthy people across ages (dated by TCRdb to 2014 to 2015). Context from the whole study: Template switching captured roughly one uniquely barcoded TCR beta cDNA molecule per two T cells in model experiments. To track age-related changes in TCR beta repertoire diversity, the study relied on deep sequencing normalized with unique cDNA molecular identifiers. Four age groups were formed from the donors: young (average 16 years), middle-aged (approximately 39), aged (under 70) and long-lived (less than 85). Using the same blood draw, the study looked at two additional independent replicas of 1 million unique cDNA reads for two donors, one aged 18 to 30 and the other aged 80 or older. Broader findings and caveats from the paper: Observed TCR beta diversity per million T cells fell roughly linearly with age, and a significant reduction was already apparent by age roughly 40. There was a strong correlation between observed TCR beta diversity and the percentage of naive T cells measured by flow cytometry. Total diversity estimates from one million sequenced T cells were considered lower bounds and underestimates. Conclusive comparison of naive and antigen-experienced compartments was prevented by the profiling of bulk unsorted PBMCs. Compared with the aged group, the long-lived group had more naive CD4+ T cells, fewer expanded clones and increased TCR diversity, suggesting age selection. Donor CMV infection status was unknown, potentially confounding age-related changes in expanded clonotypes.

Donors were a few dozen systemically healthy Caucasian individuals from Russia aged roughly 6 to 90 years. Each donor gave approximately 9.3 milliliters of peripheral blood, collected into EDTA-treated Vacutainer tubes. Ficoll-Paque density-gradient centrifugation was used to isolate PBMCs, with at least 6.5 million per sample. Total RNA, at least 6 micrograms per sample, was extracted from PBMCs with Trizol reagent. For every donor, an aliquot of PBMCs went through flow cytometry to measure the percentages of naive CD45RAhigh/CD27high T cells. This clonotype was seen a handful of times. Its cognate antigen has yet to be identified. Per-base qualities were not stored, and no clone one base away is much larger. V and J are truncated by 1 base and 10 bases respectively, leaving an intervening sequence of 16 bases. The CDR3 measures 14 amino acids from cysteine to phenylalanine. Just the 42-base CDR3 DNA is kept, in frame starting at base 1.

Library generation was performed with 5' RACE. TCRdb names Illumina HiSeq 2500 as the instrument used. The second PCR ran for roughly 7 to 12 cycles and used a J-beta primer mix along with a sample-barcoded 5' primer. A template-switch 5' adaptor carrying 12 random nucleotides introduced a unique molecular identifier onto each TCR beta cDNA molecule. Each sample yielded at least 2.5 million CDR3-containing paired-end reads. All of the RNA was converted into first-strand cDNA using the Mint cDNA synthesis kit, with a TRBC-specific oligonucleotide serving as the primer. Following uracil-DNA glycosylase treatment, a first 18-cycle PCR with universal primers M1SS and BC2_uni_R was performed on all cDNA. As for how the authors treated the data: For normalization, 1 million high-quality reads were randomly selected from each sample, with every read carrying a distinct molecular identifier. Instead of being binned into consensus sequences, reads with shared molecular identifiers were discarded. MiTCR, run with a Q25 quality threshold and the strictest error-elimination algorithm, handled CDR3 identification, clonotype clustering and error correction. A nonparametric unseen species model using Euler transformation provided a lower-bound estimate of total TCR beta diversity. The raw public reads went through TCRdb reprocessing: fastp at Q25, MiXCR clone calling, in-frame beta chains kept. Rows merge per CDR3 protein into single entries with the most common DNA and genes. The V and J calls follow TCRdb's processing rather than the paper's. The sample table shows roughly 1 million distinct CDR3 sequences, and about 25% are seen once. Jointly, the top ten make up approximately 0.71% of the sample.

These data are also associated with another study on T cells of mothers and their children. As the second study states: The donors were nine systemically healthy Caucasian individuals, made up of three mothers and their six children. cDNA synthesis consumed the entire amount of extracted RNA, loaded at around 1.5 ug RNA in each 15 ul reaction. Sample barcodes and 2-4 random nucleotides were added via the M1S primer in the second PCR. Over 10 million TCR beta CDR3 reads came from each mother, compared with some 3 million reads from each child. Thymic selection similarly shapes TCR recombination output in related and unrelated pairs, with minor effect from inherited differences. Normalized repertoire overlap in related mother-child pairs was always slightly higher than in unrelated mother-child pairs, but the difference was never significant. No persistent microchimeric T cell clones were detected, at a sensitivity of approximately 100 clones per million clonotypes. Deep NGS was used in the study to compare the TCR beta repertoires of mothers and children and to look for features that separate related mother-child pairs from unrelated individuals. Mothers averaged approximately 41 +/- 4 years of age and children averaged around 11 +/- 4 years. After adapter ligation was performed with NEBNext reagents, the libraries were sequenced on an Illumina HiSeq 2000 with 100+100 nt paired-end reads. To avoid cross-contamination, the mother libraries and the child libraries were prepared a month apart and sequenced in separate runs. For each donor, somewhere between roughly 450,000 and 2,100,000 distinct TCR beta clonotypes were identified. Naive TCR beta clonotypes were estimated from low-frequency clonotypes matched to each donor's FACS-determined naive share, without sorting.

The sequence came from a girl aged 2-10 years in good health. The rearrangement joined TRBV12-3 or TRBV12-4 to TRBJ2-5; no D gene is confidently identified. Source material: blood. The nucleotide sequence reads as follows: TGTGCCAGCAGTTTAGTCGACTCCTCTTGGGTCCAGTACTTC. Its coded protein is CASSLVDSSWVQYF.